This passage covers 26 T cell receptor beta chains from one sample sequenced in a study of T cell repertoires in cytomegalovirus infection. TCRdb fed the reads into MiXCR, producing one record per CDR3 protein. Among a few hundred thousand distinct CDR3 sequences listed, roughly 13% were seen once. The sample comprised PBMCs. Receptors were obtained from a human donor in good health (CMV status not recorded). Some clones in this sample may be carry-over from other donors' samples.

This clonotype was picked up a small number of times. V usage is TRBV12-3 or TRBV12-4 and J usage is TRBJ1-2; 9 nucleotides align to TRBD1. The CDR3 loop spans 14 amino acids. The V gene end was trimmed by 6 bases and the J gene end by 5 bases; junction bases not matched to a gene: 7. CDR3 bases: TGTGCCAGCAGACCTACAGGGGGCGCTTATGGCTACACCTTC. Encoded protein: CASRPTGGAYGYTF.

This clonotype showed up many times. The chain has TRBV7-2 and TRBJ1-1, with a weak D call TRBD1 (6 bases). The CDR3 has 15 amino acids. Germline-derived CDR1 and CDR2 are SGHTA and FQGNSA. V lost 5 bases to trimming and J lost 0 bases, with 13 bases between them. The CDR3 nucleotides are TGTGCCAGCAGCCGCACCGGGGGCCTGAACACTGAAGCTTTCTTT. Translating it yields CASSRTGGLNTEAFF.

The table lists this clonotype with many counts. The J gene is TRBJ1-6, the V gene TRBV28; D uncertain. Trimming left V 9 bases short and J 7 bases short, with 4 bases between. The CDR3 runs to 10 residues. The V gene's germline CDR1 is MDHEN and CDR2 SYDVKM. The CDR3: CASPNSPLHF. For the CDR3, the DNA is TGTGCCAGTCCCAATTCACCCCTCCACTTT.

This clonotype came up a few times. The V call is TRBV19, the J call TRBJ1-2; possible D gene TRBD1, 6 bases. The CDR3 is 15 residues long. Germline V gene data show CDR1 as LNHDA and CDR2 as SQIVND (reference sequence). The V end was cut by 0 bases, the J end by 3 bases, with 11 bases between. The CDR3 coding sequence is TGTGCCAGTAGTATAGATCTACAGGGTCACTATGGCTACACCTTC. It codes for CASSIDLQGHYGYTF.

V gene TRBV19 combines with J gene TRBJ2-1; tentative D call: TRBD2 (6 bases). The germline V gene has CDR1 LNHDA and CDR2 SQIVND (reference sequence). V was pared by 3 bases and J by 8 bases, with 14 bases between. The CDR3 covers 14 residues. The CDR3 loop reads CASSIESGRYEQFF. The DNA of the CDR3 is TGTGCCAGTAGTATCGAGAGCGGGCGGTATGAGCAGTTCTTC.

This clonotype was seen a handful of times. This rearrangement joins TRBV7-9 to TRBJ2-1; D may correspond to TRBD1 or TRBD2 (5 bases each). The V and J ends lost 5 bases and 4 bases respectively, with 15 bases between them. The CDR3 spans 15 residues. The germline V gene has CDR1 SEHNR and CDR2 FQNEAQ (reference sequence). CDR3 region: CASSLVGDAYNEQFF. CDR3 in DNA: TGTGCCAGCAGCCTCGTTGGGGACGCTTACAATGAGCAGTTCTTC.

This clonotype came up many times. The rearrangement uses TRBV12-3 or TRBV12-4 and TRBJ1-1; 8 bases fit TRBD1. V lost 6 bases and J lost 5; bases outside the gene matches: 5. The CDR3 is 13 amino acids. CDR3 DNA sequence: TGTGCCAGCAGAAACAGGGGGAGGACTGAAGCTTTCTTT. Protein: CASRNRGRTEAFF.

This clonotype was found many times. In DNA form, the CDR3 reads TGTGCCAGCAGTTTGTCCCTCGGGACTAGCCCTTACAATGAGCAGTTCTTC. Translating gives CASSLSLGTSPYNEQFF. The V and J genes are TRBV28 and TRBJ2-1; the match to TRBD2 covers 9 bases. The CDR3 runs 17 residues. With 3 bases clipped from V and 4 bases from J, the junction kept 10 bases outside the gene matches. Per germline, CDR1 MDHEN and CDR2 SYDVKM.

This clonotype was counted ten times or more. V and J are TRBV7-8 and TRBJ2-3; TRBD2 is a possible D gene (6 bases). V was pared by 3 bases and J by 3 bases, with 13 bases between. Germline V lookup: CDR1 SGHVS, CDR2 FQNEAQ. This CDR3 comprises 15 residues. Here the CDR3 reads CASSFIGSQTDTQYF. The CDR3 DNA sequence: TGTGCCAGCAGCTTTATCGGGAGCCAGACAGATACGCAGTATTTT.

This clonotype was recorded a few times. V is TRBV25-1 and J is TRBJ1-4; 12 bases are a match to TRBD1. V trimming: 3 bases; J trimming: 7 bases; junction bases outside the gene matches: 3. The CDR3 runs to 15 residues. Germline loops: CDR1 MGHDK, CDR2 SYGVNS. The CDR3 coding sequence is TGTGCCAGCAGTGACCGGGACAGGGGGCGTGAAAAACTGTTTTTT. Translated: CASSDRDRGREKLFF. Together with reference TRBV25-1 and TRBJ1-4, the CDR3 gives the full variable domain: EADIYQTPRYLVIGTGKKITLECSQTMGHDKMYWYQQDPGMELHLIHYSYGVNSTEKGDLSSESTVSRIRTEHFPLTLESARPSHTSQYLCASSDRDRGREKLFFGSGTQLSVL.

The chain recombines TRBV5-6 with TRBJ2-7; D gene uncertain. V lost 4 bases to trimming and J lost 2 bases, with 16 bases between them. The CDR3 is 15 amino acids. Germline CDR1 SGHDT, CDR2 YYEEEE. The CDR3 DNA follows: TGTGCCAGCAGCCAATGGGTGGGGATCCCCTACGAGCAGTACTTC. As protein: CASSQWVGIPYEQYF.

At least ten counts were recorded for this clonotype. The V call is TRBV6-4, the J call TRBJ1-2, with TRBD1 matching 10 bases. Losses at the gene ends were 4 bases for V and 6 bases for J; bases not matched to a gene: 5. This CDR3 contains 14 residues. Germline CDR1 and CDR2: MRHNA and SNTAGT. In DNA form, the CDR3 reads TGTGCCAGCAGTGGAGGGACAGGGGTAGATGGCTACACCTTC. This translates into CASSGGTGVDGYTF.

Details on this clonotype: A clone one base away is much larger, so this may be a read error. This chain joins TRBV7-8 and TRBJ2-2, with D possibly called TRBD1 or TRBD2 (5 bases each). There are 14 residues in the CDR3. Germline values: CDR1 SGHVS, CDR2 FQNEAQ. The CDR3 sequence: CASSLGTLPGELCF. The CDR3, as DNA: TGTGCCAGCAGCTTAGGGACACTTCCCGGGGAGCTGTGTTTT.

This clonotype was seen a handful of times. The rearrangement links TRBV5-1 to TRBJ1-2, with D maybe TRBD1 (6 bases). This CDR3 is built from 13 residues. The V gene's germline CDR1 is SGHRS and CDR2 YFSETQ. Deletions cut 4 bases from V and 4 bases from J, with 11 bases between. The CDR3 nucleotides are TGCGCCAGCAGCCAGGACAGCACCTATGGCTACACCTTC. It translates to CASSQDSTYGYTF.

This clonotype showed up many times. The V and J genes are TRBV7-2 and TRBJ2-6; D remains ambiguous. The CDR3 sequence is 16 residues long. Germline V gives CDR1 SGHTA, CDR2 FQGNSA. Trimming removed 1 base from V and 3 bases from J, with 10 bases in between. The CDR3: CASSLGPAGGANVLTF. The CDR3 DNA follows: TGTGCCAGCAGCTTAGGACCCGCCGGTGGGGCCAACGTCCTGACTTTC.

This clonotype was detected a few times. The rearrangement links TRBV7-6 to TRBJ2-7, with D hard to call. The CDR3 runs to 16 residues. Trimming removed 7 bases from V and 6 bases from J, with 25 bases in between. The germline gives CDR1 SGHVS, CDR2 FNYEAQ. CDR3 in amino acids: CASISQGLGRAGEQYF. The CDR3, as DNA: TGTGCCAGCATCTCCCAAGGGCTAGGGCGCGCTGGCGAGCAGTACTTC.

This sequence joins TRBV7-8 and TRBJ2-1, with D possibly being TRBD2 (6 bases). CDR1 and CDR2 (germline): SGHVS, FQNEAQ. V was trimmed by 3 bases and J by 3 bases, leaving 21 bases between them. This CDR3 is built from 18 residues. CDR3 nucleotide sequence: TGTGCCAGCAGCTTCACAACGACTAGAAGCGGGCTCTACAATGAGCAGTTCTTC. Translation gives CASSFTTTRSGLYNEQFF.

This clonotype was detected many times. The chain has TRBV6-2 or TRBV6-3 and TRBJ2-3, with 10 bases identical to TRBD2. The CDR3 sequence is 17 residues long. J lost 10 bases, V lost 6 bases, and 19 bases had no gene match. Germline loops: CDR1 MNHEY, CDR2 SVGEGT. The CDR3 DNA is TGTGCCAGCAGCCGGTTGACGCCAGCGGGGGGGCCTCTCTCGCAGTATTTT. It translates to CASSRLTPAGGPLSQYF.

CDR3 amino acids: CASSPTRLEQYF. For the CDR3, the DNA is TGTGCCAGCAGCCCAACACGCCTGGAGCAGTACTTC. The V gene is TRBV7-9, the J gene TRBJ2-7; D not certain. This CDR3 has 12 amino acids. Trimming removed 5 bases from V and 7 bases from J, with 12 bases in between. CDR1 is SEHNR and CDR2 is FQNEAQ in the germline V gene (reference sequence).

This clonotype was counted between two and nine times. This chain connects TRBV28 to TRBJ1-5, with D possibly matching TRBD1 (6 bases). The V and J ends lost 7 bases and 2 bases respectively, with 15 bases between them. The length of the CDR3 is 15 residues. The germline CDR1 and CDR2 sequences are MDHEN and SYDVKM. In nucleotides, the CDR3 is TGTGCCAGCACCAATCGGGGGCAGGGCAATCAGCCCCAGCATTTT. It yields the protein CASTNRGQGNQPQHF.

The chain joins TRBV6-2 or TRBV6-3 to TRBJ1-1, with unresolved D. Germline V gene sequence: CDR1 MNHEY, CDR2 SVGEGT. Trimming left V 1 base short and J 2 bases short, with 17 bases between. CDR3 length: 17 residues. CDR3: CASSYLSLSGANTEAFF. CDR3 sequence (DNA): TGTGCCAGCAGTTACTTGAGTCTTTCGGGTGCCAACACTGAAGCTTTCTTT.

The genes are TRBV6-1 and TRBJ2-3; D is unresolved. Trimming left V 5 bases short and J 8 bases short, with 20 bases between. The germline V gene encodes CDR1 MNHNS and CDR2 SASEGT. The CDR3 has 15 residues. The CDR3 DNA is TGTGCCAGCAGTCCCAAGCCCCCAGGACCCCGTACGCAGTATTTT. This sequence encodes CASSPKPPGPRTQYF.

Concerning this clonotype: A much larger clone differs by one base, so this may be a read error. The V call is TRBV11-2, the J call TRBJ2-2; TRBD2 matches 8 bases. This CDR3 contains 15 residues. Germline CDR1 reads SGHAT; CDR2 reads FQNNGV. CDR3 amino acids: CDSSSGGQGIGELFF. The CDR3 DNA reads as TGTGACAGCAGCTCGGGGGGGCAAGGGATCGGGGAGCTGTTTTTT.

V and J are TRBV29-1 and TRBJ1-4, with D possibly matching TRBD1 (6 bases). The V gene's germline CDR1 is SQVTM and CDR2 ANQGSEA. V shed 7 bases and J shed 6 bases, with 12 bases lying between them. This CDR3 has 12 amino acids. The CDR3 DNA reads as TGCAGCGCGGGGGGGGCGGATGAAAAACTGTTTTTT. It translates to CSAGGADEKLFF.

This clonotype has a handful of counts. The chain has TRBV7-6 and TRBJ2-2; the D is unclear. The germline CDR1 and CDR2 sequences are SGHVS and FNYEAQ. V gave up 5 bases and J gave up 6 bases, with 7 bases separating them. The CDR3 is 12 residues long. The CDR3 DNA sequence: TGTGCCAGCAGCGGGGAATCCGGGGAGCTGTTTTTT. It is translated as CASSGESGELFF.

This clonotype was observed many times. CDR3 residues: CASSLGLGQSPLHF. The CDR3 DNA follows: TGTGCCAGCAGCTTAGGACTCGGACAGTCACCCCTCCACTTT. This chain joins TRBV7-8 and TRBJ1-6, with D tentatively TRBD1 (6 bases). CDR1 is SGHVS and CDR2 is FQNEAQ in the germline V gene. CDR3 length: 14 amino acids. Trimming cost V 1 base and J 10 bases, with 11 bases left between them.